These 4 T cell receptor beta chains share one sample of origin, sequenced in a study of blood T cell repertoires in COVID-19. This table comes from immunoSEQ multiplex PCR, and its TCRdb copy is limited to in-frame clones, with some not included. The sample contains over 85,000 clones, approximately 70% of which appear only once. The sequenced sample was peripheral blood. The receptors were gathered from a woman aged 55 to 70 with acute or convalescent COVID-19.

The V gene is TRBV18, the J gene TRBJ2-7; D is unclear. CDR1 is KGHSH, CDR2 LQKENI, per germline. Trimming took off 2 bases at V and 3 bases at J, with 14 bases between the two ends. The CDR3 length is 15 residues. This CDR3 reads CASSPGFPGYYEQYF. Written as DNA, the CDR3 is TGTGCCAGCTCACCAGGTTTCCCAGGCTACTACGAGCAGTACTTC.

There are a few counts of this clone. The genes are TRBV29-1 and TRBJ2-5; TRBD2 agrees at 11 bases. V gave up 4 bases and J gave up 4 bases; unmatched junction bases: 8. From germline, CDR1 is SQVTM and CDR2 ANQGSEA. This CDR3 contains 15 residues. The CDR3 here is CSVGASGGSGETQYF. DNA for the CDR3: TGCAGCGTTGGGGCTAGCGGGGGGTCTGGAGAGACCCAGTACTTC. The full variable domain, rest sourced from reference TRBV29-1 and TRBJ2-5, is SAVISQKPSRDICQRGTSLTIQCQVDSQVTMMFWYRQQPGQSLTLIATANQGSEATYESGFVIDKFPISRPNLTFSTLTVSNMSPEDSSIYLCSVGASGGSGETQYFGPGTRLLVL.

The chain employs TRBV5-5 and TRBJ1-1, with 7 bases lining up with TRBD1. CDR3 length: 15 amino acids. Germline CDR1 reads SGHKS; CDR2 reads YYEKEE (reference sequence). Trimming removed 3 bases from V and 6 bases from J; junction bases left unmatched: 11. The CDR3 DNA sequence: TGTGCCAGCAGCTCCTCCGTTTCAGGGGGAGCTGAAGCTTTCTTT. Its protein product is CASSSSVSGGAEAFF.

The rearrangement links TRBV10-3 to TRBJ2-5, with TRBD1 as a possible D gene (5 bases). The CDR3 runs 13 residues. CDR1 is ENHRY, CDR2 SYGVKD, per germline. Trimming left V 3 bases short and J 5 bases short, with 10 bases between. The CDR3 DNA sequence: TGTGCCATCAGTGAAGGGGTTTCGGAGACCCAGTACTTC. It specifies CAISEGVSETQYF.